The rows below give T cell receptor beta chains drawn from one sample of a study of beta chain features in type 1 diabetes. Sequencing used immunoSEQ multiplex PCR; TCRdb keeps in-frame clones, though not all of them. Among about 900,000 clones listed, roughly 15% were seen once. Sequenced: naive CD4+ T cells from blood. All receptors come from a young woman in good health. Both conserved end residues are part of each CDR3. D genes are given only for firm matches. Rows give clone size only sometimes, using once, few, many, or a class for an expanded clone.

V gene,J gene,clone size,D gene,CDR3 DNA,CDR3 protein
TRBV7-9,TRBJ2-3,few,TRBD2,TGTGCCAGCAGCCTAGCGGGAGTCACAGATACGCAGTATTTT,CASSLAGVTDTQYF
TRBV6-6,TRBJ2-7,NA,TRBD2,TGTGCCAGCAGTTACGATGCGGGAGCGTGGGACGAGCAGTACTTC,CASSYDAGAWDEQYF
TRBV7-9,TRBJ2-7,once,NA,TGTGCCAGCAGTAGGGACATCTACGAGCAGTACTTC,CASSRDIYEQYF
TRBV10-3,TRBJ1-4,few,NA,TGTGCCACCCACGGGGTTATTAATGAAAAACTGTTTTTT,CATHGVINEKLFF
TRBV7-2,TRBJ1-2,NA,TRBD1,TGTGCCAGCAGCTTCGGACAGGGCTATGGCTACACCTTC,CASSFGQGYGYTF
TRBV10-3,TRBJ1-1,NA,NA,TGTGCCATCAATCGGGTCCTGAACACTGAAGCTTTCTTT,CAINRVLNTEAFF
TRBV2,TRBJ1-2,few,NA,TGTGCCAGCGACCCGGGGCTAGCTCACTATGGCTACACCTTC,CASDPGLAHYGYTF
TRBV4-3,TRBJ2-4,few,TRBD2,TGCGCCAGCAGCCAAGAACGACTAGCGGGCAAAAACATTCAGTACTTC,CASSQERLAGKNIQYF
TRBV20-1,TRBJ1-1,few,NA,TGCAGTGCCATATGGCGCACTGAAGCTTTCTTT,CSAIWRTEAFF
TRBV29-1,TRBJ2-1,NA,TRBD2,TGCAGCGTTGAAGGCGTGGGCCAAACTAGCGGGAGGGCCTCGGTCGATGAGCAGTTCTTC,CSVEGVGQTSGRASVDEQFF
TRBV20-1,TRBJ1-4,few,NA,TGCAGTGCTAGCATCCGTGAAAAACTGTTTTTT,CSASIREKLFF
TRBV4-3,TRBJ1-2,NA,TRBD1,TGCGCCAGCAGCCAAGCGTACCTCCAGGGGGATGGCTACACCTTC,CASSQAYLQGDGYTF
TRBV4-2,TRBJ2-7,NA,TRBD1,TGTGCCAGCAGCCAAGGACAGGGTACCTACGAGCAGTACTTC,CASSQGQGTYEQYF
TRBV25-1,TRBJ2-5,few,NA,TGTGCCAGCAGTGATTTACGGGACCAAGAGACCCAGTACTTC,CASSDLRDQETQYF